This entry lists 19 T cell receptor beta chains sequenced from one sample in a study of cytomegalovirus exposure and HLA in healthy donors. The PCR had 60 Vbeta and 13 Jbeta primers. Here immunoSEQ multiplex PCR was the method, and the copy in TCRdb shows in-frame clones only, minus some. In the table there are 60,000 to 70,000 clones, roughly 80% of which are singletons. The sample consisted of PBMCs. These receptors all come from a male donor in good health and CMV-seropositive.

The chain uses TRBV5-1 and TRBJ1-1, with D uncertain. The CDR3 is 14 amino acids. V lost 0 bases and J 0 bases, leaving 6 bases between the germline ends. Germline V CDR1 and CDR2: SGHRS, YFSETQ. In DNA form, the CDR3 reads TGCGCCAGCAGCTTGGCCCATTTGAACACTGAAGCTTTCTTT. Translated: CASSLAHLNTEAFF.

A few counts support this clone. This chain links TRBV30 with TRBJ1-2, with D tentatively TRBD1 (5 bases). This CDR3 contains 13 residues. The V end was cut by 0 bases, the J end by 4 bases, with 9 bases between. Germline assignment: CDR1 GTSNPN and CDR2 SVGIG (reference sequence). The CDR3: CAWSVGALYGYTF. The CDR3 DNA follows: TGTGCCTGGAGTGTAGGGGCACTCTATGGCTACACCTTC. Together with reference TRBV30 and TRBJ1-2, the CDR3 gives the full variable domain: SQTIHQWPATLVQPVGSPLSLECTVEGTSNPNLYWYRQAAGRGLQLLFYSVGIGQISSEVPQNLSASRPQDRQFILSSKKLLLSDSGFYLCAWSVGALYGYTFGSGTRLTVV.

The CDR3 loop is CASSQDGGNEKLFF. DNA for the CDR3: TGCGCCAGCAGCCAAGACGGCGGTAATGAAAAACTGTTTTTT. The chain carries TRBV4-3 and TRBJ1-4; D is unclear. Deletions cut 0 bases from V and 4 bases from J, with 6 bases between. The V gene's germline CDR1 is LGHNA and CDR2 YSLEER. CDR3 length: 14 amino acids.

The V gene is TRBV28, the J gene TRBJ2-7, with D maybe TRBD2 (6 bases). Trimming removed 7 bases from V and 1 base from J, with 14 bases in between. The germline V gene encodes CDR1 MDHEN and CDR2 SYDVKM. The CDR3 extends over 14 amino acids. DNA for the CDR3: TGTGCCAGCAACGGCGGGGCCACTTCCTACGAGCAGTACTTC. Its translation: CASNGGATSYEQYF.

V is TRBV7-8 and J is TRBJ2-1; tentative D call: TRBD1 (6 bases). The CDR3 consists of 15 residues. Germline V gene sequence: CDR1 SGHVS, CDR2 FQNEAQ. Trimming removed 4 bases at V and 9 bases at J, with 19 bases between. The CDR3 DNA is TGTGCCAGCAGCTCCTGGACAGCCGCCTTGGGTGAGCAGTTCTTC. Translation: CASSSWTAALGEQFF.

The V and J genes are TRBV5-1 and TRBJ1-5; D might be TRBD1 (5 bases). CDR1 and CDR2 (germline): SGHRS, YFSETQ. The V end lost 1 base, the J end lost 7 bases, and 12 bases lay between the germline ends. The CDR3 consists of 14 residues. CDR3 sequence: CASSLLGGDQPQHF. The CDR3 nucleotides are TGCGCCAGCAGCTTGCTCGGGGGGGACCAGCCCCAGCATTTT.

The chain recombines TRBV5-4 with TRBJ1-1; D is undetermined. The CDR3 length is 12 residues. The germline gives CDR1 SGHNT, CDR2 YYREEE (reference sequence). V shed 4 bases and J shed 6 bases, with 10 bases lying between them. The CDR3 sequence: CASSPRGAEAFF. CDR3 nucleotides: TGTGCCAGCAGCCCGAGAGGCGCTGAAGCTTTCTTT.

The J gene is TRBJ2-5, the V gene TRBV27; tentatively, D is TRBD2 (6 bases). Trimming took 4 bases from V and 2 from J, leaving 11 bases between them. The CDR3 totals 14 residues. Germline V gives CDR1 MNHEY, CDR2 SMNVEV (reference sequence). The DNA of the CDR3 is TGTGCCAGCAGTTCGAGGGACTCTCAAGAGACCCAGTACTTC. Encoded protein: CASSSRDSQETQYF.

This clone came up a few times. The chain recombines TRBV2 with TRBJ1-5; TRBD1 matches at 9 bases. The CDR3 contains 14 residues. Germline CDR1 reads SNHLY; CDR2 reads FYNNEI. V shed 6 bases and J 7 bases; nucleotides not matched to a gene: 7. CDR3 amino acids: CASRSGTGQQPQHF. CDR3 nucleotides: TGTGCCAGCAGGTCCGGGACAGGGCAACAGCCCCAGCATTTT.

The V call is TRBV27, the J call TRBJ1-6, with 8 nucleotides matching TRBD1. Unmatched junction bases numbered 5, after V lost 1 base and J lost 6 bases. The CDR3 runs 16 residues. Looked up from germline, CDR1 is MNHEY and CDR2 is SMNVEV (reference sequence). The CDR3 spells CASSLWQGASNSPLHF. CDR3 sequence (DNA): TGTGCCAGCAGTTTATGGCAGGGGGCAAGTAATTCACCCCTCCACTTT.

The rearrangement uses TRBV7-8 and TRBJ1-1; D is unresolved. The CDR3 covers 13 residues. Deletions cut 5 bases from V and 0 bases from J, with 7 bases between. CDR1 and CDR2 (germline): SGHVS, FQNEAQ. CDR3 loop: CASSKTVNTEAFF. CDR3 in DNA: TGTGCCAGCAGCAAAACAGTGAACACTGAAGCTTTCTTT.

This chain connects TRBV30 to TRBJ1-5, with TRBD1 as a possible D gene (5 bases). This CDR3 is built from 14 residues. Trimming took 2 bases from V and 4 from J, leaving 12 bases between them. The germline V gene encodes CDR1 GTSNPN and CDR2 SVGIG (reference sequence). This CDR3 reads CAWSWEGKNQPQHF. CDR3 nucleotides: TGTGCCTGGAGTTGGGAGGGGAAGAATCAGCCCCAGCATTTT.

The CDR3 DNA sequence: TGTGCCAGCAGCCAAGGGTCGGGATCTGCTTTCTTT. It yields the protein CASSQGSGSAFF. The chain joins TRBV14 to TRBJ1-1; D gene ambiguous. CDR1 SGHDN and CDR2 FVKESK come from the germline V gene. The CDR3 loop spans 12 amino acids. The germline V and J ends were trimmed by 1 base and 11 bases, with 11 bases remaining between them.

V and J are TRBV9 and TRBJ2-3; D uncertain. This CDR3 comprises 15 residues. Germline lookup yields CDR1 SGDLS and CDR2 YYNGEE. The V end lost 1 base, the J end lost 3 bases, and 12 bases lay between the germline ends. The CDR3 DNA reads TGTGCCAGCAGCGTAAGTACTACCCTGACAGATACGCAGTATTTT. Its translation is CASSVSTTLTDTQYF. The full variable domain, in which reference TRBV9 and TRBJ2-3 provide the parts outside the CDR3, is DSGVTQTPKHLITATGQRVTLRCSPRSGDLSVYWYQQSLDQGLQFLIQYYNGEERAKGNILERFSAQQFPDLHSELNLSSLELGDSALYFCASSVSTTLTDTQYFGPGTRLTVL.

The chain has TRBV6-5 and TRBJ2-5, with 7 bases identical to TRBD1. J was trimmed by 2 bases and V by 6 bases; bases with no gene match: 6. Germline V gives CDR1 MNHEY, CDR2 SVGAGI. The CDR3 spans 14 residues. DNA for the CDR3: TGTGCCAGCAGCCGGGGACAGATTCAAGAGACCCAGTACTTC. As protein: CASSRGQIQETQYF.

V and J are TRBV19 and TRBJ1-3, with D possibly TRBD1 on 6 matching bases. This CDR3 has 12 amino acids. Germline CDR1 LNHDA, CDR2 SQIVND (reference sequence). V lost 7 bases and J 2 bases, leaving 6 bases between the germline ends. The CDR3 DNA is TGTGCCAGTACAGGGGCTGGAAACACCATATATTTT. Amino acid sequence: CASTGAGNTIYF.

This sequence joins TRBV13 and TRBJ2-3; TRBD2 matches at 10 bases. Germline lookup yields CDR1 PRHDT and CDR2 FYEKMQ (reference sequence). The CDR3 is made up of 15 amino acids. V lost 5 bases, J lost 2 bases, and 4 bases stayed unmatched. Here the CDR3 DNA reads TGTGCCAGCAGCACCAGCGGGGGGGTCACAGATACGCAGTATTTT. Translation gives CASSTSGGVTDTQYF.

This clone showed up just a few times. The chain recombines TRBV25-1 with TRBJ1-1; 8 bases agree with TRBD1. Germline-derived CDR1 and CDR2 are MGHDK and SYGVNS. V lost 4 bases, J lost 5 bases, and 6 bases stayed unmatched. There are 14 residues in the CDR3. CDR3 sequence (DNA): TGTGCCAGCAGTGCGCCAGGGGGCGCGACTGAAGCTTTCTTT. Its protein product is CASSAPGGATEAFF.

This clone showed up just a few times. This rearrangement joins TRBV4-1 to TRBJ1-1; 7 positions match TRBD1. The junction had 12 bases not matched to a gene; V was cut back by 8 bases and J by 3 bases. The CDR3 runs 15 residues. Germline CDR1 and CDR2: MGHRA and YSYEKL. CDR3 bases: TGCGCCAGCCGTAAAACAGGGGCTAGGGACACTGAAGCTTTCTTT. Translating gives CASRKTGARDTEAFF.